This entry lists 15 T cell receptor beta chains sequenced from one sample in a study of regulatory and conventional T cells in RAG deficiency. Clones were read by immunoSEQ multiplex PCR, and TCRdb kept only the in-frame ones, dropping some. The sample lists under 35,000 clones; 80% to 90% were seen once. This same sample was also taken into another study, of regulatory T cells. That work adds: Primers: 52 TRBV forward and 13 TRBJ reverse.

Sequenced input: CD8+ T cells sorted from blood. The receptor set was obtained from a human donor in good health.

The CDR3 DNA reads as TGTGCCAGCAGCGTAGTCGACGGGACGAACACTGAAGCTTTCTTT. Translated: CASSVVDGTNTEAFF. The chain uses TRBV9 and TRBJ1-1; tentative D call: TRBD1 (5 bases). Germline lookup yields CDR1 SGDLS and CDR2 YYNGEE. V was cut by 0 bases and J by 1 base, with 10 bases left in between. The CDR3 has 15 amino acids.

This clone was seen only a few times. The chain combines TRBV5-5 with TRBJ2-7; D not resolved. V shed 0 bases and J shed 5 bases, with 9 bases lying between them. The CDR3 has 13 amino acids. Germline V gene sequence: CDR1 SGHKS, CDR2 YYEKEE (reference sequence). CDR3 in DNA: TGTGCCAGCAGCTTGGGGTGGCGTAACGAGCAGTACTTC. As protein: CASSLGWRNEQYF.

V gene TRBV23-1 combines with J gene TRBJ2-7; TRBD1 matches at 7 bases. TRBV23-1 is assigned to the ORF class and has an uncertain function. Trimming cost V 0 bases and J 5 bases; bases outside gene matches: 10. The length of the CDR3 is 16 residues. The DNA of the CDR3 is TGCGCCAGCAGTCAATCGAGGCACAGGGGTCCGGACGAGCAGTACTTC. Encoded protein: CASSQSRHRGPDEQYF.

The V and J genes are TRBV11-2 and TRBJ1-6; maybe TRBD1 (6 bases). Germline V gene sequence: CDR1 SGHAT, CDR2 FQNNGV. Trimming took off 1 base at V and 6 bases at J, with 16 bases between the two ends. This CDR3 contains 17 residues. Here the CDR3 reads CASSLGAEQGSNSPLHF. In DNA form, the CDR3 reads TGTGCCAGCAGCTTAGGGGCGGAACAGGGCTCTAATTCACCCCTCCACTTT.

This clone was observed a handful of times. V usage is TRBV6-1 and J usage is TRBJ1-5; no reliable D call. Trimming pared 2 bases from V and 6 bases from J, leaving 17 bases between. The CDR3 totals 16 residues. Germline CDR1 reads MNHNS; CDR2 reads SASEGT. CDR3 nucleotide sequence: TGTGCCAGCAGTGAACCTTGGGAGGGAGGAGGTCAGCCCCAGCATTTT. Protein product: CASSEPWEGGGQPQHF.

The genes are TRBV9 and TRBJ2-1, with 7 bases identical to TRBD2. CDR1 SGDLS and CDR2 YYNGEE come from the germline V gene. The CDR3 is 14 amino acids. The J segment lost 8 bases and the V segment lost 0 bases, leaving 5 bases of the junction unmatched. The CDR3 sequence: CASSVAYRGDEQFF. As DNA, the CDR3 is TGTGCCAGCAGCGTAGCTTATCGGGGGGATGAGCAGTTCTTC. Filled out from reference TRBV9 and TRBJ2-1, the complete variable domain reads DSGVTQTPKHLITATGQRVTLRCSPRSGDLSVYWYQQSLDQGLQFLIQYYNGEERAKGNILERFSAQQFPDLHSELNLSSLELGDSALYFCASSVAYRGDEQFFGPGTRLTVL.

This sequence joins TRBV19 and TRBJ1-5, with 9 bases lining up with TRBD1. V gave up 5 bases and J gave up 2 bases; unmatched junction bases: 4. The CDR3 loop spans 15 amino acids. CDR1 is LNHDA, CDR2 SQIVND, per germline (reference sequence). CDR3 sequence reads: CASSDRGKGNQPQHF. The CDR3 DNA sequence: TGTGCCAGTAGTGACAGGGGGAAGGGCAATCAGCCCCAGCATTTT.

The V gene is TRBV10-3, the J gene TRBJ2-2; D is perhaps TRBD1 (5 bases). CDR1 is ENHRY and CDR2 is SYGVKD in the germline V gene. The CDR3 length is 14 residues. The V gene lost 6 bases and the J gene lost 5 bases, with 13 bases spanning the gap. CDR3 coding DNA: TGTGCCATCAGCGATACAGGTGTGACCGGGGAGCTGTTTTTT. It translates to CAISDTGVTGELFF.

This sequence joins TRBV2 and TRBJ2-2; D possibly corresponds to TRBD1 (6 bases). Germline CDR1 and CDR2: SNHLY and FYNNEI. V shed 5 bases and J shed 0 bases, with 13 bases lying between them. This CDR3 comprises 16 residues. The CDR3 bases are TGTGCCAGCAGTCGGACAGAAAATGCGAACACCGGGGAGCTGTTTTTT. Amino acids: CASSRTENANTGELFF.

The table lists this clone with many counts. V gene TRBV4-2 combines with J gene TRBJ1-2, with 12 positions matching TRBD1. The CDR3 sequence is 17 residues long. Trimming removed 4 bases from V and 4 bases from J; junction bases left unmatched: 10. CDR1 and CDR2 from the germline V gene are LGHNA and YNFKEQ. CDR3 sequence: CASSPTGTGGSAYGYTF. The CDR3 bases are TGTGCCAGCAGCCCAACCGGGACAGGGGGCTCGGCCTATGGCTACACCTTC.

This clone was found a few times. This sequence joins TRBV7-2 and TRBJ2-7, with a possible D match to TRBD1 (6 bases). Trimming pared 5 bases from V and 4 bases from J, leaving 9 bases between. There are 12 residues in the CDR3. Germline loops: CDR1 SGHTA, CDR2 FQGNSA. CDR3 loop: CASSLGQYEQYF. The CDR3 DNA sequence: TGTGCCAGCAGCCTAGGACAGTACGAGCAGTACTTC.

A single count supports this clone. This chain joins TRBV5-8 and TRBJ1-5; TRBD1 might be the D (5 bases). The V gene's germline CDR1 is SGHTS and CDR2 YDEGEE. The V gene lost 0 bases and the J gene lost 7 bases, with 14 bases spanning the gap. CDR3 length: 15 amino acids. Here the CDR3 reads CASSLAPSGRQPQHF. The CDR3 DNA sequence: TGTGCCAGCAGCTTGGCCCCTTCAGGGAGGCAGCCCCAGCATTTT.

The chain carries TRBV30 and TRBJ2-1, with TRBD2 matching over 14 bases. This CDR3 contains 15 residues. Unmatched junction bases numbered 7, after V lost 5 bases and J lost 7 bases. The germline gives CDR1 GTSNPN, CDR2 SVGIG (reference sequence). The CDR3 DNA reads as TGTGCCTGGGCCGGGGGACTAGCGGGAGTAAATGAGCAGTTCTTC. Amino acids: CAWAGGLAGVNEQFF.

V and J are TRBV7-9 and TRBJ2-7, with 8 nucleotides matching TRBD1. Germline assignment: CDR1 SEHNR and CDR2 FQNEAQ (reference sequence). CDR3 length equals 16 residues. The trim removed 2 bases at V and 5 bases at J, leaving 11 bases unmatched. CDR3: CASSLPRTGLDHEQYF. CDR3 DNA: TGTGCCAGCAGCTTACCCCGGACAGGGCTCGATCACGAGCAGTACTTC.

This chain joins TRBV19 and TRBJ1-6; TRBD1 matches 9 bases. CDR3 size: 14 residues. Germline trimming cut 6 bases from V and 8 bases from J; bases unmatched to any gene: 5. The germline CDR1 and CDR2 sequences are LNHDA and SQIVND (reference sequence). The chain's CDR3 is CASRPRQGDSPLHF. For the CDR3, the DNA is TGTGCCAGTAGACCTCGACAGGGGGATTCACCCCTCCACTTT.